This T cell receptor (beta chain) was found in a study of shared clonotypes between healthy human individuals. Study results and limitations: Clonotypes not shared had lower generation probabilities than those common to all four donors.

This CDR3 has 13 residues. The V end was cut by 4 bases, the J end by 1 base, with 7 bases between. Germline V lookup: CDR1 LNHDA, CDR2 SQIVND (reference sequence). As concerns this clone: No antigen is known for it.

Sequencing used immunoSEQ multiplex PCR; TCRdb keeps in-frame clones, though not all of them. The table includes some 1.5 million clones, around 97% detected once. The gene calls are TRBV19 and TRBJ1-1; D is unclear. This receptor was taken from a man under 40 in good health. Sequencing was performed on naive CD4+ T cells sorted from blood. The subset denotes: CD45RA+ positively selected. CDR3 DNA sequence: TGTGCCAGTAGTAGGCAACGGAACACTGAAGCTTTCTTT. Its translation is CASSRQRNTEAFF.